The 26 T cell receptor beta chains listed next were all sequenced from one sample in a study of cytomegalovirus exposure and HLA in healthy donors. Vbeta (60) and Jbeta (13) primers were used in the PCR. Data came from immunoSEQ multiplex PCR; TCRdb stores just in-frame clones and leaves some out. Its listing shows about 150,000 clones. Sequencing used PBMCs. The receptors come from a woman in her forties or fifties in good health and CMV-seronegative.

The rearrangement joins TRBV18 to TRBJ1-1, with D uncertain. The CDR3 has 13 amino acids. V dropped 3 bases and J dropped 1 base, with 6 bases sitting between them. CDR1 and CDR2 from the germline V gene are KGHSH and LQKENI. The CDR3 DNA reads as TGTGCCAGCTCACCTGTCCAGAACACTGAAGCTTTCTTT. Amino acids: CASSPVQNTEAFF.

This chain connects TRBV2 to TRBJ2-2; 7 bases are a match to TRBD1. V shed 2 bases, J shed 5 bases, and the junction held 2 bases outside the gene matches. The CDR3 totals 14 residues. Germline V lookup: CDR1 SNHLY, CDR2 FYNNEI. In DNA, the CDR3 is TGTGCCAGCAGTGAAAGGGGGCATACCGGGGAGCTGTTTTTT. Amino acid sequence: CASSERGHTGELFF.

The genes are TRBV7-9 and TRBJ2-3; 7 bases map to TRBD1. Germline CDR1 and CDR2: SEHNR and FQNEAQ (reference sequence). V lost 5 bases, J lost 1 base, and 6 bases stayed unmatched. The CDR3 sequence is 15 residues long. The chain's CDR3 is CASSPGTARTDTQYF. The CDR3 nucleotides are TGTGCCAGCAGCCCCGGGACAGCCCGCACAGATACGCAGTATTTT.

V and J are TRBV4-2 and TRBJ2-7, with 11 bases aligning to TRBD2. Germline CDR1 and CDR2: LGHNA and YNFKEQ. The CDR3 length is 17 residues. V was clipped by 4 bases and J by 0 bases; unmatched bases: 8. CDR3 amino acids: CASSLGTSGTISYEQYF. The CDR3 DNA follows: TGTGCCAGCAGCCTCGGGACTAGCGGAACAATCTCCTACGAGCAGTACTTC.

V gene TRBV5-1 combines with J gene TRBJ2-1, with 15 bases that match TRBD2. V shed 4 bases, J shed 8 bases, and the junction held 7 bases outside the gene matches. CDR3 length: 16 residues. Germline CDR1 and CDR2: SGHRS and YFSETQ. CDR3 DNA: TGCGCCAGCAGCATGGGACTAGCGGGGGGATACGATGAGCAGTTCTTC. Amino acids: CASSMGLAGGYDEQFF.

CDR3: CASSWDRNQPQHF. CDR3 in DNA: TGTGCCAGCAGCTGGGACAGAAATCAGCCCCAGCATTTT. This chain joins TRBV11-2 and TRBJ1-5; 7 bases align to TRBD1. Germline V gene sequence: CDR1 SGHAT, CDR2 FQNNGV. J lost 4 bases, V lost 4 bases, and 1 base had no gene match. This CDR3 has 13 amino acids.

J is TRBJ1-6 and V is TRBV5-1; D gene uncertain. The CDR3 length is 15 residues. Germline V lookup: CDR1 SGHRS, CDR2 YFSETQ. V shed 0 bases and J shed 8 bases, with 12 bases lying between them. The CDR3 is CASSLDALLDSPLHF. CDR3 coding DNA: TGCGCCAGCAGCTTGGATGCCCTCTTAGATTCACCCCTCCACTTT.

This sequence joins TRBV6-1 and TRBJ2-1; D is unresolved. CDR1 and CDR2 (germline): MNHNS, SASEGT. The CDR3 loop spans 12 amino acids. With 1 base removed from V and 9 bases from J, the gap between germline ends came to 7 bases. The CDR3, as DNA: TGTGCCAGCAGTGAAGGCGGATTTGAGCAGTTCTTC. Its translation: CASSEGGFEQFF.

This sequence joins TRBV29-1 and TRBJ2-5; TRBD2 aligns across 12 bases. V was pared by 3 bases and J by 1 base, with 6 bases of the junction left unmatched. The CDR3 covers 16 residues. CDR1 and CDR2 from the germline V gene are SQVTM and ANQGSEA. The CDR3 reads CSVDPSTSGGQETQYF. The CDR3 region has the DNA TGCAGCGTTGATCCCTCGACTAGCGGGGGCCAAGAGACCCAGTACTTC.

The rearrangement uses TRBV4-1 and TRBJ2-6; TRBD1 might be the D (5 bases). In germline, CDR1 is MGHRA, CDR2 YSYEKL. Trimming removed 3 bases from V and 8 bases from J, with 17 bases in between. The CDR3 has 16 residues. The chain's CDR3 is CASSHTFETVTNVLTF. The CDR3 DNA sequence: TGCGCCAGCAGCCACACCTTTGAGACAGTCACCAACGTCCTGACTTTC.

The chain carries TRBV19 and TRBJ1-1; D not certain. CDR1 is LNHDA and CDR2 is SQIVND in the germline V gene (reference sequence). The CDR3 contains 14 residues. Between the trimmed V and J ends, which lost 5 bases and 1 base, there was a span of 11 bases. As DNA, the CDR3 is TGTGCCAGTAGTTCGTCTACTGGGAACACTGAAGCTTTCTTT. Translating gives CASSSSTGNTEAFF.

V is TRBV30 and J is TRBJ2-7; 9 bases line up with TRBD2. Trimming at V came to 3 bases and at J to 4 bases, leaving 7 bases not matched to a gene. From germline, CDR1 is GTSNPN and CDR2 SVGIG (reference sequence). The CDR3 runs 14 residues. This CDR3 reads CAWRAPGLAYEQYF. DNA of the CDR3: TGTGCCTGGAGGGCCCCGGGACTAGCTTACGAGCAGTACTTC.

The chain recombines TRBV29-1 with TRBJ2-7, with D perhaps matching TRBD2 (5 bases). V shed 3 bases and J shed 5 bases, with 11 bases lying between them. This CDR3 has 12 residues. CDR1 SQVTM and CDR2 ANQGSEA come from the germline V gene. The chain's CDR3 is CSVDSGRDEQYF. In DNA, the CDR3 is TGCAGCGTTGATTCGGGAAGGGACGAGCAGTACTTC.

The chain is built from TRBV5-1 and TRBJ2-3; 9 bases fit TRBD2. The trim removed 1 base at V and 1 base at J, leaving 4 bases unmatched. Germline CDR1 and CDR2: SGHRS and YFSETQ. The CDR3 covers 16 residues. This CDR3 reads CASSLRPSGGTDTQYF. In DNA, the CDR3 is TGCGCCAGCAGCTTGCGGCCTAGCGGGGGCACAGATACGCAGTATTTT.

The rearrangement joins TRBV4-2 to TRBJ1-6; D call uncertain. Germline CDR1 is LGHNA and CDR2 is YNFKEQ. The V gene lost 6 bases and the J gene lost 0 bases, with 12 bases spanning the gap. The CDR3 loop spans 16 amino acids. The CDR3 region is CASRDSESSYNSPLHF. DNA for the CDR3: TGTGCCAGCAGGGACTCGGAAAGCTCCTATAATTCACCCCTCCACTTT.

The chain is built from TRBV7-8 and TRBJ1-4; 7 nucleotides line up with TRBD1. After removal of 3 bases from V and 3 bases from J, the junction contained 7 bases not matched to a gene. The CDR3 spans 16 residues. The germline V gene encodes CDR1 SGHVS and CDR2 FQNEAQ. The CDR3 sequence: CASSFSQGHANEKLFF. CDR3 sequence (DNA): TGTGCCAGCAGCTTTTCACAGGGGCATGCTAATGAAAAACTGTTTTTT. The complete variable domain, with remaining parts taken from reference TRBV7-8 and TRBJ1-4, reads GAGVSQSPRYKVAKRGQDVALRCDPISGHVSLFWYQQALGQGPEFLTYFQNEAQLDKSGLPSDRFFAERPEGSVSTLKIQRTQQEDSAVYLCASSFSQGHANEKLFFGSGTQLSVL.

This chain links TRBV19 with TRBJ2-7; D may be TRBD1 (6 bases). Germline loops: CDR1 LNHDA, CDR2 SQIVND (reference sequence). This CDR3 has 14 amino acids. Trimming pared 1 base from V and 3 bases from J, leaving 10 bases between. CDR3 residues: CASSIGARGYEQYF. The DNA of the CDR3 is TGTGCCAGTAGTATAGGAGCCAGGGGCTACGAGCAGTACTTC.

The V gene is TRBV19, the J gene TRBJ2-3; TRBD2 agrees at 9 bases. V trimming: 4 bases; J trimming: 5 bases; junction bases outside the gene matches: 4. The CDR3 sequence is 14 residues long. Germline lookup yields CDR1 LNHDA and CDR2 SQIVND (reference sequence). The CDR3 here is CASSSLSGGDTQYF. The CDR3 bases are TGTGCCAGTAGTAGCCTTAGCGGGGGAGATACGCAGTATTTT.

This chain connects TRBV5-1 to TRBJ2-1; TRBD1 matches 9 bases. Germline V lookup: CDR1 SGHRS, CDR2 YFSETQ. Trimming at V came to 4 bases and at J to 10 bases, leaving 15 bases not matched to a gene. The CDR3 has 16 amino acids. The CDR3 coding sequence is TGCGCCAGCAGCCGAGGAGGACAGGGGAGGCGGGGAGAGCAGTTCTTC. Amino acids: CASSRGGQGRRGEQFF.

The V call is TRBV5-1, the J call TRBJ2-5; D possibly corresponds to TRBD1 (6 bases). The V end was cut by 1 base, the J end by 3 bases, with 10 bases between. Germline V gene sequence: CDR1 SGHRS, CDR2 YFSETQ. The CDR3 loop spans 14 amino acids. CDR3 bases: TGCGCCAGCAGCTTGACAGGGTGGGAAGAGACCCAGTACTTC. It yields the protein CASSLTGWEETQYF.

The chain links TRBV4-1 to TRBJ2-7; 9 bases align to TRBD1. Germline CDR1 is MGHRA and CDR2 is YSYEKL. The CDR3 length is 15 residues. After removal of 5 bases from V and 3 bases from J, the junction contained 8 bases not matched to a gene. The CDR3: CASSTGQGLFYEQYF. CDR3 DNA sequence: TGCGCCAGCAGCACGGGACAGGGTCTTTTCTACGAGCAGTACTTC.

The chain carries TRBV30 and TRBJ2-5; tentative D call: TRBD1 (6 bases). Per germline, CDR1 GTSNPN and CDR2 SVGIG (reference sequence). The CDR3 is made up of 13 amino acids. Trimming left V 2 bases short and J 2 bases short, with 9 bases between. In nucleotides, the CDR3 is TGTGCCTGGAGTCGTGGACAGCAAGAGACCCAGTACTTC. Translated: CAWSRGQQETQYF.

CDR3 DNA: TGCGCCAGCAGCTCTACAGGGGGCCCTGGAAACACCATATATTTT. Residues: CASSSTGGPGNTIYF. The rearrangement links TRBV5-1 to TRBJ1-3; 9 bases line up with TRBD1. V was pared by 3 bases and J by 2 bases, with 3 bases of the junction left unmatched. The germline CDR1 and CDR2 sequences are SGHRS and YFSETQ. This CDR3 region has 15 residues.

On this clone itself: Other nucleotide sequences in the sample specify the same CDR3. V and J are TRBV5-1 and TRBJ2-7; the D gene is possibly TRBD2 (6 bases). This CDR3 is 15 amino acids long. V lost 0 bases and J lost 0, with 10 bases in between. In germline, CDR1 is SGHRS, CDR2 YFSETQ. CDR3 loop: CASSLGGTGSYEQYF. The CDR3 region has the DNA TGCGCCAGCAGCTTGGGAGGGACTGGCTCCTACGAGCAGTACTTC.

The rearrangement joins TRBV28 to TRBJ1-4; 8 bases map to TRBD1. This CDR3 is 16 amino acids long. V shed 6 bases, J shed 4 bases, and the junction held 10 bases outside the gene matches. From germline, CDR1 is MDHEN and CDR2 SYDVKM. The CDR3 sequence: CASSLVPTGVNEKLFF. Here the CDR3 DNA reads TGTGCCAGCAGCTTGGTCCCGACAGGGGTTAATGAAAAACTGTTTTTT.

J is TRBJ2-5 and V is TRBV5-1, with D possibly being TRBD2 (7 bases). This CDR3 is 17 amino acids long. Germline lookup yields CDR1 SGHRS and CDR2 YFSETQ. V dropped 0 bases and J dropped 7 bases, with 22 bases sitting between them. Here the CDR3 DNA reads TGCGCCAGCAGCTTGGGAGGGGGGGACCTTTCGATCGGGACCCAGTACTTC. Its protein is CASSLGGGDLSIGTQYF.